This T cell receptor (beta chain) is drawn from a study of T cells in narcolepsy. Study-wide results and caveats: Comparing one patient's CSF and blood CD4+ clonotypes highlighted HCRT- and TRIB2-specific autoreactive clonotypes.

On this clone: Its antigen is undetermined.

Using immunoSEQ multiplex PCR, the repertoire was profiled, and TCRdb retains in-frame clones only, with some absent. The data show tens of thousands of clones, just over 90% seen once. V was shortened by 0 bases and J by 5 bases, with 10 bases between the two germline ends. The CDR3 is 14 amino acids. Germline CDR1 and CDR2: SGHDN and FVKESK. The sequenced sample was CD45RA- memory CD4+ T cells from PBMCs. The chain links TRBV14 to TRBJ1-2; no firm D call. This TCR derives from a human donor with narcolepsy. Here the CDR3 reads CASSQDRGWYGYTF. The CDR3 DNA sequence: TGTGCCAGCAGCCAAGATCGGGGATGGTATGGCTACACCTTC. Full variable domain (rest looked up from reference TRBV14 and TRBJ1-2): EAGVTQFPSHSVIEKGQTVTLRCDPISGHDNLYWYRRVMGKEIKFLLHFVKESKQDESGMPNNRFLAERTGGTYSTLKVQPAELEDSGVYFCASSQDRGWYGYTFGSGTRLTVV.